Listed below are T cell receptor beta chains from one sample, sequenced in a study of identical twins. TCRdb processed the 5' RACE reads anew with MiXCR; each CDR3 protein has one entry. The sample includes fewer than 800,000 distinct CDR3 sequences, just over 7% of them seen just once. These data also featured in a second study, about yellow fever vaccine responses in identical twins.

Specimen: PBMCs. These receptors came from a woman aged 18-29 years in good health. The CDR3 runs from the conserved cysteine through the conserved F or W. A D gene is named only where the DNA matches it firmly. Clone size is stated in some rows and not others, as once, few, many or a class when expanded.

abundance	d_gene	j_gene	len	v_gene	CDR3aa	CDR3nt
NA	NA	TRBJ2-2	14	TRBV7-3	CASSLSLYTGELFF	TGTGCCAGCAGCTTAAGCTTATACACCGGGGAGCTGTTTTTT
few	TRBD2	TRBJ2-2	16	TRBV10-3	CAISAFLAGGTGELFF	TGTGCCATCAGTGCCTTCCTAGCGGGAGGCACCGGGGAGCTGTTTTTT
NA	NA	TRBJ2-3	12	TRBV21-1	CASTSRRDTQYF	TGTGCCAGCACCTCCAGGAGAGATACGCAGTATTTT
few	NA	TRBJ2-2	12	TRBV3-1	CASSPDPSGLFF	TGTGCCAGCAGCCCAGATCCCAGTGGGCTGTTTTTT
few	NA	TRBJ2-1	12	TRBV7-6	CASSMIGNEQFF	TGTGCCAGCAGCATGATTGGCAATGAGCAGTTCTTC
many	NA	TRBJ2-1	16	TRBV10-2	CASSEGAQGGNNEQFF	TGCGCCAGCAGTGAAGGTGCGCAGGGGGGTAACAATGAGCAGTTCTTC
many	TRBD1	TRBJ2-7	14	TRBV5-1	CASRPTGQFYEQYF	TGCGCCAGCCGACCCACGGGACAGTTCTACGAGCAGTACTTC
many	TRBD2	TRBJ2-2	16	TRBV3-1	CASSQTGTKDTGELFF	TGTGCCAGCAGCCAAACCGGGACTAAGGACACCGGGGAGCTGTTTTTT
few	TRBD1	TRBJ2-1	15	TRBV10-3	CAISDRTGLNNEQFF	TGTGCCATCAGCGACCGGACAGGGCTCAACAATGAGCAGTTCTTC
few	NA	TRBJ2-7	14	TRBV29-1	CSVQGDGSSYEQYF	TGCAGCGTCCAGGGGGACGGGAGCTCCTACGAGCAGTACTTC
few	NA	TRBJ1-4	14	TRBV7-9	CASRGDSTNEKLFF	TGTGCCAGCCGGGGCGACTCGACTAATGAAAAACTGTTTTTT
few	TRBD1	TRBJ2-5	14	TRBV5-1	CASSFGTAKETQYF	TGCGCCAGCAGCTTCGGGACAGCTAAAGAGACCCAGTACTTC
few	TRBD2	TRBJ2-7	13	TRBV29-1	CSVTSGEPYEQYF	TGCAGCGTTACGAGCGGGGAACCCTACGAGCAGTACTTC
many	NA	TRBJ2-4	15	TRBV5-1	CASSRSDGAKNIQYF	TGCGCCAGCAGTAGGAGTGATGGAGCCAAAAACATTCAGTACTTC
NA	NA	TRBJ1-5	13	TRBV6-1	CASSLETDQPQHF	TGTGCCAGCAGCCTTGAGACCGATCAGCCCCAGCATTTT
few	NA	TRBJ2-2	15	TRBV5-1	CASSWETGNTGELFF	TGCGCCAGCAGCTGGGAGACAGGGAACACCGGGGAGCTGTTTTTT
many	NA	TRBJ2-2	12	TRBV11-2	CASTHRTGELFF	TGTGCCAGCACCCACAGAACCGGGGAGCTGTTTTTT
few	TRBD2	TRBJ2-6	18	TRBV11-1	CASSAELAGDSGANVLTF	TGTGCCAGCAGCGCGGAACTAGCGGGGGACTCTGGGGCCAACGTCCTGACTTTC
NA	NA	TRBJ2-2	17	TRBV7-2	CASSLFGQASNTGELFF	TGTGCCAGCAGCTTGTTCGGGCAGGCCTCGAACACCGGGGAGCTGTTTTTT
many	NA	TRBJ2-7	18	TRBV4-1	CASSQAPLPGRSSYEQYF	TGCGCCAGCAGCCAAGCCCCACTTCCGGGACGGAGCTCCTACGAGCAGTACTTC
NA	NA	TRBJ2-2	14	TRBV10-3	CAIRTGANTGELFF	TGTGCCATCAGGACCGGAGCAAACACCGGGGAGCTGTTTTTT
few	NA	TRBJ1-5	14	TRBV7-9	CASSFGQSVEPQHF	TGTGCCAGCAGCTTTGGACAGTCGGTAGAGCCCCAGCATTTT
few	NA	TRBJ2-4	12	TRBV28	CASSFYKNIQYF	TGTGCCAGCAGTTTCTACAAAAACATTCAGTACTTC
few	NA	TRBJ1-2	15	TRBV5-1	CASSFLPGTIYGYTF	TGCGCCAGCAGCTTCCTACCCGGGACTATCTATGGCTACACCTTC
many	TRBD1	TRBJ1-4	14	TRBV2	CASSAENPGQGSFF	TGTGCCAGCAGTGCAGAAAACCCGGGACAGGGGTCGTTTTTT
few	TRBD2	TRBJ2-1	16	TRBV3-1	CASSQDLAGRLFEQFF	TGTGCCAGCAGCCAGGATCTAGCGGGACGCCTTTTTGAGCAGTTCTTC
few	NA	TRBJ2-1	14	TRBV2	CASSEALGVGEQFF	TGTGCCAGCAGTGAAGCGCTTGGCGTCGGTGAGCAGTTCTTC
few	TRBD2	TRBJ2-7	19	TRBV14	CASSATGLAVFKRDYEQYF	TGTGCCAGCAGCGCAACGGGACTAGCGGTTTTCAAGAGGGACTACGAGCAGTACTTC
few	NA	TRBJ2-2	17	TRBV3-1	CASSQEMQRLNTGELFF	TGTGCCAGCAGCCAAGAAATGCAGCGGCTGAACACCGGGGAGCTGTTTTTT
NA	TRBD2	TRBJ2-1	16	TRBV5-1	CASSTGLAGGRDEQFF	TGCGCCAGCAGCACGGGACTAGCGGGAGGGCGAGATGAGCAGTTCTTC
NA	TRBD1	TRBJ2-7	16	TRBV7-2	CASSWTGAHPLYEQYF	TGTGCCAGCAGCTGGACAGGGGCGCATCCTCTATACGAGCAGTACTTC
many	TRBD1	TRBJ1-6	17	TRBV14	CASSHLTGGLYNSPLHF	TGTGCCAGCAGCCATTTGACAGGGGGCCTCTATAATTCACCCCTCCACTTT
NA	TRBD2	TRBJ2-2	17	TRBV28	CASSSPGLVMGTGELFF	TGTGCCAGCAGTTCACCGGGACTAGTAATGGGGACCGGGGAGCTGTTTTTT
few	NA	TRBJ2-1	14	TRBV29-1	CSVARDISYNEQFF	TGCAGCGTTGCCCGGGATATCTCCTACAATGAGCAGTTCTTC
NA	TRBD2	TRBJ2-1	18	TRBV5-1	CASSLVLPGTSEYNEQFF	TGCGCCAGCAGCTTGGTCCTACCCGGGACTAGCGAATACAATGAGCAGTTCTTC
many	NA	TRBJ1-2	12	TRBV6-5	CASIAGAGSYTF	TGTGCCAGCATTGCGGGGGCTGGGAGCTACACCTTC
few	NA	TRBJ2-1	17	TRBV6-1	CASRSPPGGPQSNEQFF	TGTGCCAGCAGATCCCCCCCTGGAGGGCCCCAGTCTAATGAGCAGTTCTTC
NA	NA	TRBJ2-2	16	TRBV10-3	CAISESLGANTGELFF	TGTGCCATCAGTGAGAGTCTAGGCGCGAACACCGGGGAGCTGTTTTTT
many	NA	TRBJ2-6	14	TRBV5-6	CASSLSFGANVLTF	TGTGCCAGCAGCTTGTCTTTTGGGGCCAACGTCCTGACTTTC
few	NA	TRBJ2-5	14	TRBV7-2	CASSPPGIGETQYF	TGTGCCAGCAGCCCGCCCGGCATCGGAGAGACCCAGTACTTC
many	TRBD2	TRBJ2-3	13	TRBV5-1	CASSAAGADTQYF	TGCGCCAGCAGCGCAGCGGGAGCGGATACGCAGTATTTT
few	TRBD2	TRBJ2-1	14	TRBV6-2/TRBV6-3	CASSYLTSGDEQFF	TGTGCCAGCAGTTATTTGACTAGCGGGGATGAGCAGTTCTTC
NA	NA	TRBJ2-5	15	TRBV3-1	CASSEQGYGRETQYF	TGTGCCAGCAGCGAACAGGGTTACGGTAGGGAGACCCAGTACTTC
few	TRBD2	TRBJ2-1	16	TRBV3-1	CASSPPVVSGANEQFF	TGTGCCAGCAGCCCACCCGTTGTTAGCGGGGCCAATGAGCAGTTCTTC
NA	TRBD1	TRBJ1-2	11	TRBV20-1	CSTDRAYGYTF	TGCAGCACCGACAGGGCCTATGGCTACACCTTC